One and the same sample provided the 3 T cell receptor beta chains below, sequenced in a study of identical twins. TCRdb reprocessed the 5' RACE reads with MiXCR, giving one entry per CDR3 protein. This table has fewer than 250,000 distinct CDR3 sequences, 6% to 8.5% appearing once. These data also featured in a second study, about yellow fever vaccine responses in identical twins.

Material: CD8+ T cells sorted from blood. Receptors originate from a woman in her late teens or twenties in good health.

This clonotype was picked up many times. The gene calls are TRBV25-1 and TRBJ2-3, with D tentatively TRBD1 (6 bases). The germline V gene encodes CDR1 MGHDK and CDR2 SYGVNS. This CDR3 has 15 amino acids. Deletions cut 5 bases from V and 4 bases from J, with 16 bases between. CDR3 sequence (DNA): TGTGCCAGCAGTCGGTGGACAGAAAGGCCAGATACGCAGTATTTT. It translates to CASSRWTERPDTQYF.

The V and J genes are TRBV7-2 and TRBJ2-2; TRBD2 aligns across 12 bases. The CDR3 has 15 amino acids. Per germline, CDR1 SGHTA and CDR2 FQGNSA. Losses at the gene ends were 6 bases for V and 5 bases for J; bases not matched to a gene: 4. CDR3 in DNA: TGTGCCAGCAGAAGACTAGCGGGGGAAACCGGGGAGCTGTTTTTT. It codes for CASRRLAGETGELFF.

This clonotype was recorded many times. The chain carries TRBV4-1 and TRBJ2-1; D is possibly TRBD1 (8 bases). CDR1 is MGHRA, CDR2 YSYEKL, per germline. V lost 6 bases and J 4 bases, leaving 19 bases between the germline ends. The CDR3 has 16 residues. CDR3 region: CASSWGGQEYYNEQFF. The CDR3 nucleotides read TGCGCCAGCAGTTGGGGGGGACAGGAATATTACAATGAGCAGTTCTTC.